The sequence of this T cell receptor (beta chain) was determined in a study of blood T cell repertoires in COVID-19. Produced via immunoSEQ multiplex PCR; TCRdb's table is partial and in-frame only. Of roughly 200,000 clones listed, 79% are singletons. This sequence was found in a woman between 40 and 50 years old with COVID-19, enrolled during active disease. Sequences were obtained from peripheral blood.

Here the CDR3 reads CASSLASGSLADTQYF. As DNA, the CDR3 is TGCGCCAGCAGCTTGGCCTCAGGAAGTTTAGCGGATACGCAGTATTTT. The rearrangement uses TRBV5-1 and TRBJ2-3; TRBD2 might be the D (5 bases). V lost 0 bases and J lost 6, with 17 bases in between. Germline CDR1 and CDR2: SGHRS and YFSETQ. There are 16 residues in the CDR3.